A selection of T cell receptor beta chains follows, all from one sample in a study of shared clonotypes between healthy human individuals. Sequenced by immunoSEQ multiplex PCR; TCRdb stores in-frame clones only, minus some. The data show more than 2 million clones, just over 90% seen once. The sample comprised naive CD8+ T cells from PBMCs. The receptors shown here come from a man aged 18-30 years in good health. Some clones in this sample may be carry-over from other donors' samples. Both conserved end residues are trimmed from each CDR3. Clone size is shown for a subset of rows, as once, few, many or a class of expanded clone.

TRBJ2-3 | NA | TRBV28 | ASSPTSGRAFRADTQY
TRBJ2-1 | NA | TRBV9 | ASSAPGSKNEQF
TRBJ1-4 | NA | TRBV4-3 | ASSQQLWGKLNEKLF
TRBJ1-2 | NA | TRBV7-2 | ASSPGTGALGSGYT
TRBJ2-1 | NA | TRBV13 | ASSPPTGTRNEQF
TRBJ1-5 | few | TRBV27 | ASSPQGAWGNQPQH
TRBJ2-7 | NA | TRBV7-9 | ASSLAGQSYEQY
TRBJ1-5 | NA | TRBV28 | ASSLGRGPDQPQH
TRBJ1-2 | NA | TRBV29-1 | SVVEHYGYT
TRBJ2-1 | few | TRBV7-9 | ASSLGVNEQF
TRBJ2-5 | NA | TRBV7-9 | ASTHAGSQETQY
TRBJ1-4 | NA | TRBV9 | ASSVRSSTNEKLF
TRBJ1-4 | NA | TRBV11-2 | ASRSPDTNEKLF
TRBJ2-7 | once | TRBV11-2 | ASSLMRGFYEQY
TRBJ2-5 | NA | TRBV28 | ASSFWGEQETQY
TRBJ1-2 | NA | TRBV4-3 | ASSQEEGPDLYGYT
TRBJ1-5 | NA | TRBV27 | ASSPQGQPQH
TRBJ1-4 | NA | TRBV7-9 | ASSTQGFANEKLF
TRBJ2-1 | NA | TRBV6-5 | ASSSTDNWIYNEQF
TRBJ2-4 | NA | TRBV7-9 | ASSLPGNLAELAKNIQY
TRBJ2-7 | NA | TRBV30 | AWYDRGPSYEQY
TRBJ2-5 | NA | TRBV9 | ASSVDVFRETQY
TRBJ2-3 | NA | TRBV14 | ASSPRLADTDTQY
TRBJ2-7 | NA | TRBV10-3 | AISESAGGPLGLQY
TRBJ1-1 | few | TRBV29-1 | SVLGPNTEAF
TRBJ2-1 | NA | TRBV19 | ASSNFQLDPNEQF
TRBJ1-5 | NA | TRBV7-8 | ASSSQGTWQPQH
TRBJ2-1 | NA | TRBV28 | ASSPFPGPRTDEQF
TRBJ2-2 | NA | TRBV7-7 | ASSPNRDLNTGELF
TRBJ2-7 | NA | TRBV19 | ASSPTRGPYEQY
TRBJ2-2 | NA | TRBV7-9 | ASSLGTSNTGELF
TRBJ2-7 | NA | TRBV9 | ASSPGSGLPYEQY
TRBJ2-7 | NA | TRBV27 | ASSLQPGSYEQY
TRBJ2-1 | NA | TRBV2 | ASSEAYNEQF
TRBJ2-1 | NA | TRBV7-3 | ASSPIGQVGPYNEQF
TRBJ2-5 | NA | TRBV11-2 | ASSLGLAGVETQY
TRBJ2-3 | NA | TRBV11-2 | ASRVAVATYPMQY
TRBJ2-5 | NA | TRBV6-5 | ASSSRGVETQY
TRBJ2-1 | NA | TRBV5-1 | ASSPWTSGTRANEQF
TRBJ1-2 | NA | TRBV30 | AWSKRFELVGYT
TRBJ1-4 | NA | TRBV7-8 | ASSLDTRGREKLF
TRBJ2-7 | NA | TRBV27 | VSGDYEQY
TRBJ1-3 | NA | TRBV7-9 | ASSSDTGTLIGTIY
TRBJ2-1 | NA | TRBV10-3 | AISVNQRELNEQF
TRBJ1-2 | NA | TRBV18 | ASSPNSSGGYGYT
TRBJ2-7 | NA | TRBV27 | ASSLNPYYEQY
TRBJ2-7 | NA | TRBV7-2 | ASSLRSRGIEQY
TRBJ2-5 | NA | TRBV9 | ASSVVASGVDGTQY
TRBJ2-1 | NA | TRBV2 | ASSNYPTGTKKAYNEQF
TRBJ1-6 | NA | TRBV7-9 | ASSLAGRSPLH
TRBJ2-1 | NA | TRBV28 | ASSAAEVGSSYNEQF
TRBJ1-1 | NA | TRBV19 | ASSPTSGAPNTEAF
TRBJ2-1 | NA | TRBV6-6 | ASSWAGGYNEQF
TRBJ2-3 | NA | TRBV9 | ASSVQGLGTDTQY
TRBJ1-4 | NA | TRBV2 | ASSDILTLTNEKLF
TRBJ1-4 | once | TRBV27 | ASSLGIAEKLF
TRBJ2-7 | NA | TRBV21-1 | ASSKVPGFYEQY